The rows below give T cell receptor beta chains drawn from one sample of a study of siplizumab effects on memory and regulatory T cells. TCRdb keeps only in-frame clones here, not all; method: immunoSEQ multiplex PCR. Here the sample spans roughly 120,000 clones, about 90% being singletons. The material sequenced was Tregs sorted from blood. The receptors were gathered from a human donor in good health. Both conserved end residues are part of each CDR3. D genes are given only for firm matches. Clone size, where shown, is once, few, many, or a class for clones that have expanded.

clone_size d_call j_call v_call cdr3_aa cdr3_nt
- - TRBJ2-3 TRBV5-4 CASSLNRPGGHDTQYF TGTGCCAGCAGCTTGAATCGGCCCGGGGGACATGATACGCAGTATTTT
- TRBD2 TRBJ2-7 TRBV11-1 CASSPGGGGVYEQYF TGTGCCAGCAGCCCAGGTGGCGGGGGGGTCTACGAGCAGTACTTC
- - TRBJ2-7 TRBV5-4 CASSFGGHYEQYF TGTGCCAGCAGCTTCGGCGGACACTACGAGCAGTACTTC
once - TRBJ2-5 TRBV5-1 CASSLLVEETQYF TGCGCCAGCAGCTTGTTGGTGGAAGAGACCCAGTACTTC
- - TRBJ2-5 TRBV7-9 CASSTSYIGETQYF TGTGCCAGCAGCACAAGCTACATAGGAGAGACCCAGTACTTC
- - TRBJ2-3 TRBV5-6 CASSSRDTQYF TGTGCCAGCAGCTCGAGGGATACGCAGTATTTT
- TRBD1 TRBJ1-3 TRBV7-9 CASSLTGAGNTIYF TGTGCCAGCAGCTTAACAGGGGCTGGAAACACCATATATTTT
- - TRBJ1-6 TRBV18 CASSPSANNSPLHF TGTGCCAGCTCACCAAGCGCCAATAATTCACCCCTCCACTTT
- - TRBJ1-2 TRBV18 CASSPTQSNYGYTF TGTGCCAGCTCACCAACGCAGTCTAACTATGGCTACACCTTC
- TRBD2 TRBJ2-7 TRBV7-2 CASSSTSWYEQYF TGTGCCAGCAGCTCGACTAGCTGGTACGAGCAGTACTTC